This T cell receptor beta chain is drawn from a study of Ad26.COV2.S vaccination and SARS-CoV-2 variants. Study-wide context: Intramuscular Ad26.COV2.S at 5x10^10 or 1x10^11 viral particles.

Treatment: approximately 18 received Ad26.COV2.S at low or high dose, single or two shots; about 5 received placebo; per-sample allocation not given. Sample collection was performed on day 63 after the first vaccine or placebo injection. This table comes from immunoSEQ multiplex PCR, and its TCRdb copy is limited to in-frame clones, with some not included. The sample has hundreds of thousands of clones; around 89% are singletons. Material: peripheral blood, obtained in a trial of Ad26.COV2.S vaccine versus placebo. The receptor was isolated from a person between 18 and 59 years old who received the Ad26.COV2.S COVID-19 vaccine or a placebo.

The CDR3 reads CASSPRQSTNTGELFF. The CDR3 coding sequence is TGTGCCAGCAGCCCCCGACAGAGCACGAACACCGGGGAGCTGTTTTTT. The V and J genes are TRBV11-1 and TRBJ2-2; a weak D match, TRBD1 (5 bases). CDR1 and CDR2 (germline): SGHAT, FQDESV (reference sequence). The CDR3 is made up of 16 amino acids. V was pared by 5 bases and J by 0 bases, with 13 bases between.